This TCR beta chain is drawn from a study of blood T cells in healthy people across ages. A second about 7 to 11 cycle PCR used barcoded and J-beta primers. MiXCR, applied by TCRdb to the 5' RACE reads, yields one record per CDR3 protein. The sample consists of about 830,000 distinct CDR3 sequences, 55% to 70% of them appearing once. The specimen sequenced was blood. The sequence was collected from a young man in good health.

The CDR3 DNA reads as TGTGCCAGCAGTCCAATCCAAATCGCCTCCTACGAGCAGTACTTC. Translated, it gives CASSPIQIASYEQYF. V is TRBV9 and J is TRBJ2-7, with D uncertain. This CDR3 spans 15 amino acids. Germline CDR1 and CDR2: SGDLS and YYNGEE. V was clipped by 5 bases and J by 0 bases, with 15 bases between them.